These 20 T cell receptor beta chains share one sample of origin, sequenced in a study of PD-1 blockade in classical Hodgkin lymphoma. Sequencing was performed with immunoSEQ multiplex PCR; in TCRdb, only in-frame clones are kept and a portion is missing. The data contain about 19,000 clones, around 79% of them singletons. Brentuximab vedotin exposure varied, and every patient relapsed after autologous stem cell transplantation. Sequences were derived from peripheral blood mononuclear cells (PBMCs), sampled before the second cycle of nivolumab. The source is a human donor with classical Hodgkin lymphoma.

The chain is built from TRBV5-1 and TRBJ1-1; no clear D. Germline loops: CDR1 SGHRS, CDR2 YFSETQ. The germline V and J ends were trimmed by 0 bases and 3 bases, with 15 bases remaining between them. This CDR3 contains 16 residues. As DNA, the CDR3 is TGCGCCAGCAGCTTGGGACGAGGACTCGTACACACTGAAGCTTTCTTT. Its translation is CASSLGRGLVHTEAFF.

The chain uses TRBV15 and TRBJ1-1, with unresolved D. Per germline, CDR1 LNHNV and CDR2 YYDKDF (reference sequence). The CDR3 is 15 amino acids. V was trimmed by 3 bases and J by 4 bases, leaving 15 bases between them. Here the CDR3 reads CATSRRYGRGTEAFF. CDR3 bases: TGTGCCACCAGCAGGCGGTACGGCCGAGGCACTGAAGCTTTCTTT. Full variable domain (missing parts from reference TRBV15 and TRBJ1-1): DAMVIQNPRYQVTQFGKPVTLSCSQTLNHNVMYWYQQKSSQAPKLLFHYYDKDFNNEADTPDNFQSRRPNTSFCFLDIRSPGLGDTAMYLCATSRRYGRGTEAFFGQGTRLTVV.

The gene calls are TRBV5-4 and TRBJ2-4; tentative D call: TRBD2 (7 bases). Germline loops: CDR1 SGHNT, CDR2 YYREEE (reference sequence). The CDR3 sequence is 15 residues long. V dropped 2 bases and J dropped 3 bases, with 12 bases sitting between them. In DNA, the CDR3 is TGTGCCAGCAGCTTACGCGGGGGCCTCAAAAACATTCAGTACTTC. Translation gives CASSLRGGLKNIQYF.

This chain joins TRBV25-1 and TRBJ1-5; 8 bases line up with TRBD1. Trimming removed 1 base from V and 6 bases from J; junction bases left unmatched: 5. Germline-derived CDR1 and CDR2 are MGHDK and SYGVNS. CDR3 size: 15 residues. The CDR3 sequence is CASSEWGTGPQPQHF. As DNA, the CDR3 is TGTGCCAGCAGTGAATGGGGGACAGGCCCTCAGCCCCAGCATTTT.

The genes are TRBV28 and TRBJ2-4; 10 nucleotides line up with TRBD1. V shed 4 bases, J shed 8 bases, and the junction held 8 bases outside the gene matches. The germline V gene encodes CDR1 MDHEN and CDR2 SYDVKM. This CDR3 is built from 15 residues. CDR3 sequence reads: CASSSRDRGMDIQYF. Here the CDR3 DNA reads TGTGCCAGCAGTTCCCGGGACAGGGGCATGGACATTCAGTACTTC.

The V and J genes are TRBV19 and TRBJ2-2; D might be TRBD2 (7 bases). The CDR3 totals 12 residues. The V end was cut by 6 bases, the J end by 6 bases, with 8 bases between. The germline gives CDR1 LNHDA, CDR2 SQIVND (reference sequence). CDR3 protein: CASRGGAGELFF. The CDR3 DNA reads TGTGCCAGTAGAGGGGGGGCCGGGGAGCTGTTTTTT.

The chain recombines TRBV18 with TRBJ1-1; 7 positions match TRBD1. Trimming removed 4 bases from V and 0 bases from J; junction bases left unmatched: 2. Germline V gene sequence: CDR1 KGHSH, CDR2 LQKENI. The CDR3 is made up of 14 amino acids. This chain's CDR3 is CASSQGQMNTEAFF. Here the CDR3 DNA reads TGTGCCAGCTCACAGGGACAGATGAACACTGAAGCTTTCTTT.

The chain links TRBV19 to TRBJ2-7; maybe TRBD2 (6 bases). V lost 5 bases and J lost 2, with 16 bases in between. The CDR3 totals 15 residues. Looked up from germline, CDR1 is LNHDA and CDR2 is SQIVND (reference sequence). The DNA for the CDR3 is TGTGCCAGTAGTTTCGCGGGGAAGGTCCCCTACGAGCAGTACTTC. Protein sequence: CASSFAGKVPYEQYF.

As concerns this clone: Additional DNA sequences in this sample encode the identical CDR3. The CDR3 region has the DNA TGCGCCAGCAGTCTTGGGACAGGGGGCAGCGCTAATGAAAAACTGTTTTTT. Its protein product is CASSLGTGGSANEKLFF. The rearrangement uses TRBV5-1 and TRBJ1-4; TRBD1 matches 12 bases. Unmatched junction bases numbered 8, after V lost 5 bases and J lost 3 bases. CDR1 is SGHRS and CDR2 is YFSETQ in the germline V gene. The CDR3 consists of 17 residues.

This chain joins TRBV9 and TRBJ2-7; the match to TRBD1 covers 9 bases. Germline V gene data show CDR1 as SGDLS and CDR2 as YYNGEE. The CDR3 covers 15 residues. The J segment lost 4 bases and the V segment lost 4 bases, leaving 9 bases of the junction unmatched. CDR3 coding DNA: TGTGCCAGCAGCCCTAGGACAGGGGATGGATACGAGCAGTACTTC. It yields the protein CASSPRTGDGYEQYF.

This clone was counted between two and nine times. The rearrangement joins TRBV6-5 to TRBJ2-7; 7 nucleotides line up with TRBD1. The CDR3 is 15 residues long. Germline CDR1 is MNHEY and CDR2 is SVGAGI. Trimming took 6 bases from V and 2 from J; bases not matched to a gene: 10. The CDR3 loop is CASSPSYGTAYEQYF. CDR3 in DNA: TGTGCCAGCAGCCCCTCTTACGGGACAGCCTACGAGCAGTACTTC.

The chain recombines TRBV27 with TRBJ1-2; possible D gene TRBD1, 5 bases. This CDR3 has 16 amino acids. CDR1 and CDR2 (germline): MNHEY, SMNVEV (reference sequence). Trimming left V 1 base short and J 2 bases short, with 14 bases between. CDR3 sequence reads: CASSLYRARDNYGYTF. In DNA form, the CDR3 reads TGTGCCAGCAGTTTATATCGCGCCAGGGACAACTATGGCTACACCTTC.

This clone appeared a single time. The chain has TRBV10-3 and TRBJ2-7; 9 positions agree with TRBD1. This CDR3 spans 15 amino acids. Per germline, CDR1 ENHRY and CDR2 SYGVKD. The V and J ends lost 6 bases and 3 bases, in that order; junction bases with no gene match: 9. The CDR3 sequence is CAISPGQGVLYEQYF. The CDR3 DNA reads as TGTGCCATCAGCCCGGGACAGGGTGTCCTCTACGAGCAGTACTTC.

This clone was seen once. The chain links TRBV9 to TRBJ2-1, with no clear D. Trimming took off 2 bases at V and 1 base at J, with 10 bases between the two ends. This CDR3 has 15 amino acids. Germline values: CDR1 SGDLS, CDR2 YYNGEE. Here the CDR3 reads CASSVGFRSYNEQFF. For the CDR3, the DNA is TGTGCCAGCAGCGTGGGGTTCCGTTCCTACAATGAGCAGTTCTTC.

The chain has TRBV5-1 and TRBJ2-3, with 7 bases identical to TRBD2. Unmatched junction bases numbered 8, after V lost 4 bases and J lost 0 bases. There are 16 residues in the CDR3. Germline V CDR1 and CDR2: SGHRS, YFSETQ. CDR3 DNA: TGCGCCAGCAGCGACTTAGCGGGTCCTAGCACAGATACGCAGTATTTT. This encodes CASSDLAGPSTDTQYF.

The chain is built from TRBV5-4 and TRBJ2-7, with a possible D match to TRBD1 (6 bases). V was cut by 4 bases and J by 7 bases, with 12 bases left in between. Germline CDR1 is SGHNT and CDR2 is YYREEE (reference sequence). The CDR3 totals 12 residues. CDR3 sequence (DNA): TGTGCCAGCAGCCAATTTGACAGGGAGCAGTACTTC. Amino acid sequence: CASSQFDREQYF.

The V and J genes are TRBV6-5 and TRBJ1-1; weak D call: TRBD1 (5 bases). The V gene's germline CDR1 is MNHEY and CDR2 SVGAGI. V was pared by 0 bases and J by 6 bases, with 17 bases between. The CDR3 extends over 16 amino acids. The CDR3 nucleotides read TGTGCCAGCAGTTACTCCCAGGGAGGAGTGAGGTCTGAAGCTTTCTTT. Amino acid sequence: CASSYSQGGVRSEAFF.

This clone was seen only a few times. The rearrangement uses TRBV10-3 and TRBJ1-6; the D gene is possibly TRBD1 (6 bases). The V gene's germline CDR1 is ENHRY and CDR2 SYGVKD. The CDR3 sequence is 13 residues long. Trimming removed 6 bases at V and 11 bases at J, with 14 bases between. Here the CDR3 reads CAISTQGSAPLHF. CDR3 DNA: TGTGCCATCAGCACACAGGGCTCGGCACCCCTCCACTTT.

V and J are TRBV5-5 and TRBJ2-1; a weak D match, TRBD2 (5 bases). Germline values: CDR1 SGHKS, CDR2 YYEKEE (reference sequence). V was trimmed by 0 bases and J by 10 bases, leaving 17 bases between them. This CDR3 spans 15 amino acids. This CDR3 is CASSLDRTDALEQFF. CDR3 nucleotide sequence: TGTGCCAGCAGCTTGGACCGGACTGATGCCCTGGAGCAGTTCTTC.

The DNA of the CDR3 is TGTGCCAGCAGCTTCCCCGGACGGGAAGCTTTCTTT. It codes for CASSFPGREAFF. The V gene is TRBV7-2, the J gene TRBJ1-1; D not certain. Germline CDR1 is SGHTA and CDR2 is FQGNSA. Trimming cost V 3 bases and J 8 bases, with 10 bases left between them. The length of the CDR3 is 12 residues.